This T cell receptor (beta chain) originates from a study of blood T cell repertoires in COVID-19. Authors' methods: Reference gene primers were amplified, and this amplification served to estimate nucleated cell counts. Sequencing used immunoSEQ multiplex PCR; TCRdb keeps in-frame clones, though not all of them. V and J calls plus clone size are reproduced from that table; the DNA served to infer D and trimming. Here the sample spans a few hundred thousand clones, about 80% being singletons. The germline V gene has CDR1 GTSNPN and CDR2 SVGIG (reference sequence). The CDR3 length is 14 residues. The junction had 8 bases not matched to a gene; V was cut back by 4 bases and J by 12 bases.

The chain employs TRBV30 and TRBJ2-1; 14 bases fit TRBD2. The sequence derives from a woman between 40 and 50 years old with acute COVID-19. Sequenced input: PBMCs or T cells enriched from blood (not recorded which). The CDR3 region is CAWTQTSGGAPQFF. In DNA form, the CDR3 reads TGTGCCTGGACCCAGACTAGCGGGGGGGCCCCGCAGTTCTTC.